Listed here are 32 T cell receptor beta chains from one sample, sequenced in a study of blood T cell repertoires in COVID-19. Produced via immunoSEQ multiplex PCR; TCRdb's table is partial and in-frame only. The data contain 200,000 to 250,000 clones, around nine tenths of them singletons. The sequenced material came from peripheral blood. The receptors here all came from a woman in her 70s with active or convalescent COVID-19.

Comment on this clone: The same CDR3 is also encoded by other DNA sequences in this sample. V usage is TRBV5-1 and J usage is TRBJ2-3, with TRBD1 identical over 8 bases. Germline V gives CDR1 SGHRS, CDR2 YFSETQ. The CDR3 consists of 15 residues. The J segment lost 1 base and the V segment lost 0 bases, leaving 1 base of the junction unmatched. The CDR3 loop is CASSLVGQGTDTQYF. As DNA, the CDR3 is TGCGCCAGCAGCTTGGTGGGACAGGGCACAGATACGCAGTATTTT. Together with reference TRBV5-1 and TRBJ2-3, the CDR3 gives the full variable domain: KAGVTQTPRYLIKTRGQQVTLSCSPISGHRSVSWYQQTPGQGLQFLFEYFSETQRNKGNFPGRFSGRQFSNSRSEMNVSTLELGDSALYLCASSLVGQGTDTQYFGPGTRLTVL.

In this sample, this clone turned up a few times. The rearrangement uses TRBV10-2 and TRBJ1-2; D perhaps matches TRBD1 (5 bases). Germline CDR1 reads WSHSY; CDR2 reads SAAADI. The CDR3 is made up of 12 amino acids. The V end lost 7 bases, the J end lost 7 bases, and 13 bases lay between the germline ends. The CDR3 protein is CASITREGGYTF. The CDR3 DNA is TGCGCCAGCATAACCAGGGAGGGTGGCTACACCTTC.

The rearrangement joins TRBV10-3 to TRBJ2-2; TRBD1 aligns across 10 bases. Trimming cost V 5 bases and J 3 bases; bases outside gene matches: 3. There are 15 residues in the CDR3. The germline CDR1 and CDR2 sequences are ENHRY and SYGVKD. The CDR3 here is CAISIGQGDTGELFF. Written as DNA, the CDR3 is TGTGCCATCAGTATAGGACAGGGGGACACCGGGGAGCTGTTTTTT.

This chain joins TRBV5-1 and TRBJ2-4; 10 bases are a match to TRBD2. Germline assignment: CDR1 SGHRS and CDR2 YFSETQ. V lost 2 bases, J lost 3 bases, and 5 bases stayed unmatched. The CDR3 extends over 16 amino acids. CDR3 sequence: CASSFPSGGGKNIQYF. DNA of the CDR3: TGCGCCAGCAGCTTCCCTAGCGGGGGAGGCAAAAACATTCAGTACTTC.

The chain has TRBV7-2 and TRBJ2-1, with TRBD2 matching 7 bases. Germline-derived CDR1 and CDR2 are SGHTA and FQGNSA. J was trimmed by 8 bases and V by 5 bases; bases with no gene match: 12. This CDR3 has 15 amino acids. The CDR3, as DNA: TGTGCCAGCAGCCGGGGGAGGGTTTCGTCCGATGAGCAGTTCTTC. It codes for CASSRGRVSSDEQFF. The whole variable domain, remainder taken from reference TRBV7-2 and TRBJ2-1, is GAGVSQSPSNKVTEKGKDVELRCDPISGHTALYWYRQSLGQGLEFLIYFQGNSAPDKSGLPSDRFSAERTGGSVSTLTIQRTQQEDSAVYLCASSRGRVSSDEQFFGPGTRLTVL.

The V gene is TRBV7-9, the J gene TRBJ1-1; tentative D call: TRBD1 (6 bases). The CDR3 is made up of 14 amino acids. In germline, CDR1 is SEHNR, CDR2 FQNEAQ (reference sequence). Deletions cut 7 bases from V and 2 bases from J, with 14 bases between. DNA for the CDR3: TGTGCCAGCATTATGGGGGCGGGTAACACTGAAGCTTTCTTT. Residues: CASIMGAGNTEAFF.

The chain couples TRBV10-2 to TRBJ2-7, with D possibly TRBD2 on 5 matching bases. Trimming removed 8 bases at V and 2 bases at J, with 16 bases between. The germline V gene has CDR1 WSHSY and CDR2 SAAADI. This CDR3 has 14 residues. CDR3 loop: CASQDSYFPYEQYF. For the CDR3, the DNA is TGCGCCAGCCAGGACTCCTACTTTCCCTACGAGCAGTACTTC.

V usage is TRBV5-1 and J usage is TRBJ1-2, with a possible D match to TRBD1 (6 bases). Looked up from germline, CDR1 is SGHRS and CDR2 is YFSETQ. The length of the CDR3 is 14 residues. Trimming removed 0 bases from V and 1 base from J, with 7 bases in between. Written as DNA, the CDR3 is TGCGCCAGCAGCTTGGAGGACAGTAACTATGGCTACACCTTC. Protein: CASSLEDSNYGYTF.

V is TRBV19 and J is TRBJ1-2, with 7 bases aligning to TRBD1. V lost 5 bases to trimming and J lost 3 bases; unmatched junction nucleotides: 9. CDR3 length equals 15 residues. Germline V lookup: CDR1 LNHDA, CDR2 SQIVND (reference sequence). The CDR3 loop reads CASSLFDRDDYGYTF. The CDR3 DNA sequence: TGTGCCAGTAGTTTGTTCGACAGGGACGACTATGGCTACACCTTC.

V usage is TRBV11-2 and J usage is TRBJ1-1; no clear D. The CDR3 has 15 residues. Germline assignment: CDR1 SGHAT and CDR2 FQNNGV. V lost 0 bases and J 3 bases, leaving 11 bases between the germline ends. The CDR3 bases are TGTGCCAGCAGCTTAGAGGCAGCGCGGCACACTGAAGCTTTCTTT. The encoded protein is CASSLEAARHTEAFF.

CDR3 in DNA: TGTGCCAGCAGTTACTCCCCGAAGGGAGATCTCTCCTACGAGCAGTACTTC. It translates to CASSYSPKGDLSYEQYF. The chain links TRBV6-2 or TRBV6-3 to TRBJ2-7, with D possibly being TRBD2 (5 bases). Trimming took 0 bases from V and 0 from J, leaving 15 bases between them. The CDR3 length is 17 residues. Germline values: CDR1 MNHEY, CDR2 SVGEGT.

The J gene is TRBJ1-4, the V gene TRBV6-2 or TRBV6-3, with a possible D match to TRBD1 (5 bases). Germline V gene lookup returns CDR1 MNHEY and CDR2 SVGEGT. The CDR3 totals 19 residues. V lost 5 bases and J lost 0, with 22 bases in between. The chain's CDR3 is CASSQGIGVSTPTNEKLFF. The CDR3 DNA follows: TGTGCCAGCAGTCAGGGAATCGGAGTTAGTACGCCAACTAATGAAAAACTGTTTTTT.

The chain has TRBV7-9 and TRBJ1-2; D may be TRBD1 (5 bases). Trimming removed 1 base from V and 4 bases from J, with 7 bases in between. This CDR3 spans 13 amino acids. Germline CDR1 SEHNR, CDR2 FQNEAQ (reference sequence). This CDR3 reads CASSLGQFYGYTF. CDR3 sequence (DNA): TGTGCCAGCAGCTTAGGACAGTTCTATGGCTACACCTTC.

The CDR3 nucleotides read TGTGCCAGCAGTTACTCCGGACAGGGTAATCAGCCCCAGCATTTT. Translated: CASSYSGQGNQPQHF. The rearrangement joins TRBV6-2 or TRBV6-3 to TRBJ1-5, with 8 bases lining up with TRBD1. Trimming removed 0 bases from V and 4 bases from J; junction bases left unmatched: 2. The CDR3 spans 15 residues. From germline, CDR1 is MNHEY and CDR2 SVGEGT.

The chain recombines TRBV7-9 with TRBJ1-3; D remains unclear. Per the germline V gene, CDR1 is SEHNR and CDR2 is FQNEAQ (reference sequence). The CDR3 totals 12 residues. V lost 7 bases and J lost 1, with 5 bases in between. The CDR3: CASIPSGNTIYF. The CDR3, as DNA: TGTGCCAGCATTCCGTCTGGAAACACCATATATTTT.

This chain uses TRBV6-5 with TRBJ1-1; 7 bases match TRBD1. Germline V gene lookup returns CDR1 MNHEY and CDR2 SVGAGI. There are 13 residues in the CDR3. The V gene end was trimmed by 6 bases and the J gene end by 4 bases; junction bases not matched to a gene: 5. The CDR3 loop reads CASRAQGGTEAFF. The CDR3 DNA follows: TGTGCCAGCAGGGCTCAGGGGGGCACTGAAGCTTTCTTT.

V gene TRBV5-5 combines with J gene TRBJ1-1, with a weak D call TRBD1 (5 bases). The CDR3 consists of 13 residues. Trimming shortened V by 4 bases and J by 1 base, and 8 bases separated the two germline ends. Germline V CDR1 and CDR2: SGHKS, YYEKEE (reference sequence). In DNA, the CDR3 is TGTGCCAGCAGCCTTACAGGGAACACTGAAGCTTTCTTT. Its translation: CASSLTGNTEAFF.

This clone came up a few times. This chain connects TRBV19 to TRBJ1-1; weak D call: TRBD1 (6 bases). Germline CDR1 LNHDA, CDR2 SQIVND (reference sequence). The CDR3 consists of 10 residues. The V and J ends lost 9 bases and 6 bases respectively, with 8 bases between them. The CDR3 loop is CASRGAEAFF. The CDR3 coding sequence is TGTGCCAGCAGGGGTGCTGAAGCTTTCTTT.

The chain carries TRBV6-5 and TRBJ2-1; TRBD2 might be the D (5 bases). The CDR3 spans 15 residues. CDR1 MNHEY and CDR2 SVGAGI come from the germline V gene. With 4 bases removed from V and 13 bases from J, the gap between germline ends came to 23 bases. CDR3 region: CASSSLSPMGREQFF. DNA for the CDR3: TGTGCCAGCAGTTCCTTAAGCCCCATGGGTCGGGAACAGTTCTTC.

The chain couples TRBV20-1 to TRBJ2-7, with a weak D call TRBD1 (5 bases). Looked up from germline, CDR1 is DFQATT and CDR2 is SNEGSKA (reference sequence). The CDR3 spans 13 residues. Trimming left V 3 bases short and J 1 base short, with 10 bases between. CDR3 protein: CSASGAISYEQYF. CDR3 nucleotides: TGCAGTGCTAGTGGGGCAATATCCTACGAGCAGTACTTC.

This clone is a singleton in its sample. The chain is built from TRBV7-2 and TRBJ2-1; 9 positions match TRBD2. This CDR3 region has 15 residues. Germline loops: CDR1 SGHTA, CDR2 FQGNSA. V trimming: 5 bases; J trimming: 5 bases; junction bases outside the gene matches: 7. CDR3 amino acids: CASSKSGGSNNEQFF. In nucleotides, the CDR3 is TGTGCCAGCAGCAAAAGCGGGGGGTCGAACAATGAGCAGTTCTTC.

Comment on this clone: At the DNA level, this CDR3 is encoded by other sequences in the same sample as well. The chain is built from TRBV24-1 and TRBJ2-7, with 7 bases identical to TRBD1. V trimming: 3 bases; J trimming: 4 bases; junction bases outside the gene matches: 2. This CDR3 is built from 13 residues. Germline V gene data show CDR1 as KGHDR and CDR2 as SFDVKD. CDR3 in DNA: TGTGCCACCAGTGATCTCAGGGGGTACGAGCAGTACTTC. This encodes CATSDLRGYEQYF.

The J gene is TRBJ1-5, the V gene TRBV6-6; 9 nucleotides match TRBD1. The V gene end was trimmed by 0 bases and the J gene end by 12 bases; junction bases not matched to a gene: 3. CDR1 is MNHNY, CDR2 SVGAGI, per germline (reference sequence). This CDR3 has 13 amino acids. CDR3 DNA sequence: TGTGCCAGCAGTTACTCGGTGGACAGGGGCCAGCATTTT. Protein sequence: CASSYSVDRGQHF.

The chain combines TRBV5-1 with TRBJ2-5; no clear D gene. The CDR3 contains 13 residues. Germline-derived CDR1 and CDR2 are SGHRS and YFSETQ. V shed 0 bases and J shed 4 bases, with 7 bases lying between them. The CDR3 sequence: CASSLAGLETQYF. The CDR3 DNA follows: TGCGCCAGCAGCTTGGCCGGGTTAGAGACCCAGTACTTC.

The rearrangement links TRBV4-1 to TRBJ1-5, with TRBD1 as a possible D gene (5 bases). In germline, CDR1 is MGHRA, CDR2 YSYEKL. Trimming left V 4 bases short and J 1 base short, with 11 bases between. The CDR3 runs to 15 residues. The DNA for the CDR3 is TGCGCCAGCAGCCTCGAAGGGGTAAGCAATCAGCCCCAGCATTTT. The encoded protein is CASSLEGVSNQPQHF.

The chain employs TRBV29-1 and TRBJ2-7; no reliable D call. From germline, CDR1 is SQVTM and CDR2 ANQGSEA. The V end lost 3 bases, the J end lost 2 bases, and 8 bases lay between the germline ends. The length of the CDR3 is 12 residues. The CDR3 region has the DNA TGCAGCGTTGACGGCGGAGCCTACGAGCAGTACTTC. This translates into CSVDGGAYEQYF.

The rearrangement uses TRBV7-2 and TRBJ1-1, with 7 bases that match TRBD1. The V gene's germline CDR1 is SGHTA and CDR2 FQGNSA. The V gene end was trimmed by 5 bases and the J gene end by 3 bases; junction bases not matched to a gene: 6. This CDR3 region has 14 residues. DNA of the CDR3: TGTGCCAGCAGCCCCCCGGGACAGTACACTGAAGCTTTCTTT. Translation gives CASSPPGQYTEAFF.

This clone has a handful of counts. V is TRBV6-4 and J is TRBJ2-2; 7 nucleotides match TRBD1. V lost 4 bases and J lost 1; bases outside the gene matches: 0. CDR3 length: 14 residues. Germline CDR1 and CDR2: MRHNA and SNTAGT. Here the CDR3 DNA reads TGTGCCAGCAGTGGACAGGGGAACACCGGGGAGCTGTTTTTT. Translating it yields CASSGQGNTGELFF.

CDR3 amino acids: CASSASGTDTQYF. The DNA of the CDR3 is TGTGCCAGCAGCGCCTCGGGTACAGATACGCAGTATTTT. The chain uses TRBV3-1 (or the pseudogene TRBV3-2) and TRBJ2-3; no firm D call. There are 13 residues in the CDR3. Germline V lookup: CDR1 LGHDT, CDR2 YNNKEL (reference sequence). V dropped 5 bases and J dropped 3 bases, with 9 bases sitting between them.

V and J are TRBV29-1 and TRBJ1-3; no reliable D call. V gave up 3 bases and J gave up 4 bases, with 4 bases separating them. CDR1 is SQVTM and CDR2 is ANQGSEA in the germline V gene. The CDR3 covers 11 residues. This CDR3 reads CSVDSGNTIYF. In DNA form, the CDR3 reads TGCAGCGTTGATAGCGGAAACACCATATATTTT. The variable domain in full, completed from reference TRBV29-1 and TRBJ1-3, reads SAVISQKPSRDICQRGTSLTIQCQVDSQVTMMFWYRQQPGQSLTLIATANQGSEATYESGFVIDKFPISRPNLTFSTLTVSNMSPEDSSIYLCSVDSGNTIYFGEGSWLTVV.

This chain links TRBV29-1 with TRBJ2-2; D might be TRBD2 (6 bases). The CDR3 is 14 residues long. Trimming left V 6 bases short and J 6 bases short, with 17 bases between. Germline V gene data show CDR1 as SQVTM and CDR2 as ANQGSEA. CDR3 DNA: TGCAGCGTGGAGGAGGGGCACGGATCCGGGGAGCTGTTTTTT. This sequence encodes CSVEEGHGSGELFF.

The chain carries TRBV10-2 and TRBJ1-2, with D unclear. V was cut by 3 bases and J by 8 bases, with 13 bases left in between. The germline V gene has CDR1 WSHSY and CDR2 SAAADI. The CDR3 runs 13 residues. The CDR3 reads CASSDGISQGYTF. In DNA form, the CDR3 reads TGCGCCAGCAGTGACGGGATCAGCCAGGGCTACACCTTC.